This T cell receptor beta chain was sequenced for a study of CD4 T cells in relation to SARS-CoV-2 and coronaviruses. Looking at the study overall: After roughly ten days of antigen culture, PBMC TCR beta CDR3s were sequenced.

The unexposed donors gave CD4+ T cells in about 2011-2018, prior to COVID-19. The cells were cultured for about ten days before CD4+ T cells were isolated. As cell numbers allowed, unexposed-donor CD4+ T cells faced SARS-CoV-2 S/N and four cold-coronavirus spikes. Concerning this clone itself: The target antigen is unknown.

Looked up from germline, CDR1 is LNHDA and CDR2 is SQIVND (reference sequence). Deletions cut 7 bases from V and 8 bases from J, with 11 bases between. The CDR3 is 11 amino acids. Here immunoSEQ multiplex PCR was the method, and the copy in TCRdb shows in-frame clones only, minus some. This table holds about 26,000 clones, about 76% found once. V usage is TRBV19 and J usage is TRBJ1-1; D gene ambiguous. The sequencing sample was made of CD4+ T cells from PBMCs, cultured in vitro. This receptor was obtained from a human donor in good health. CDR3 residues: CASTRRAEAFF. The CDR3, as DNA: TGTGCCAGTACCCGCCGCGCAGAAGCTTTCTTT.